These T cell receptor beta chains were read from a single sample in a study of PD-1 blockade in mismatch repair-deficient tumors. The protocol was immunoSEQ multiplex PCR, while the TCRdb copy is restricted to in-frame clones and leaves out a portion. Of 38,000 or so clones in the sample, approximately 85% are singletons; the top ten hold approximately 3.6%. This sample comprised peripheral blood, obtained 76 weeks after starting pembrolizumab. All receptors come from an adult with mismatch repair-deficient cancer. Each CDR3 is given with its conserved first and last residue. A D gene is named only where the DNA matches it firmly. Clone size is stated in some rows and not others, as once, few, many or a class when expanded.

TRBV29-1	TRBJ2-1	TRBD2	-	TGCAGCCTTCAGCGGGATAGCTCGGCTGAGCAGTTCTTC	CSLQRDSSAEQFF
TRBV2	TRBJ1-2	-	-	TGTGCCAGCAGTGAACTCCCTGGGGACTATGGCTACACCTTC	CASSELPGDYGYTF
TRBV19	TRBJ2-7	TRBD2	-	TGTGCCAGTTCAACCGGGACTAGCCACGAGCAGTACTTC	CASSTGTSHEQYF
TRBV5-8	TRBJ2-2	-	-	TGTGCCAGCAGCTTGGAGGGGGCCGGGGAGCTGTTTTTT	CASSLEGAGELFF
TRBV29-1	TRBJ1-1	TRBD1	once	TGCAGCGTTGAGAGACAGGGAACGAACACTGAAGCTTTCTTT	CSVERQGTNTEAFF
TRBV5-1	TRBJ2-5	-	-	TGCGCCAGCAGCTTGGAGCCCCAAGAGACCCAGTACTTC	CASSLEPQETQYF
TRBV6-5	TRBJ2-7	TRBD1	-	TGTGCCAGCAGTTTTTCCACTTGGGACAGGAGCCACGAGCAGTACTTC	CASSFSTWDRSHEQYF
TRBV29-1	TRBJ1-2	TRBD1	-	TGCAGCGTCGAGACAGGGGGCAGCTATGGCTACACCTTC	CSVETGGSYGYTF
TRBV27	TRBJ2-5	TRBD1	-	TGTGCCAGCGGACAGGGCTTCGTCGATAGGGAGACCCAGTACTTC	CASGQGFVDRETQYF
TRBV7-9	TRBJ1-2	-	-	TGTGCCAGCAGCTCAGACAGTTACAACTATGGCTACACCTTC	CASSSDSYNYGYTF
TRBV27	TRBJ2-1	-	-	TGTGCCAGCAGTTTCCTGAGTAGGGGATCCTACAATGAGCAGTTCTTC	CASSFLSRGSYNEQFF
TRBV12-5	TRBJ2-1	-	once	TGTGCTAGTGGTGTGGACTATAGCAACTACAATGAGCAGTTCTTC	CASGVDYSNYNEQFF
TRBV18	TRBJ1-4	-	once	TGTGCCAGCTCACCGACGCAGCGGACTAATGAAAAACTGTTTTTT	CASSPTQRTNEKLFF
TRBV29-1	TRBJ2-5	TRBD2	-	TGCAGCGCCCTCGCGGGGGGGCGAGAGACCCAGTACTTC	CSALAGGRETQYF
TRBV2	TRBJ1-1	-	once	TGTGCCAGCAGTCCGAGGGGACTGAACACTGAAGCTTTCTTT	CASSPRGLNTEAFF
TRBV11-1	TRBJ2-7	-	-	TGTGCCAGCAGCCCCCGGCCCTCTGAGGCGCAGTACTTC	CASSPRPSEAQYF
TRBV18	TRBJ2-1	TRBD1	-	TGTGCCAGCTCACCCGGGACAGGGGGACTCGGTGAGCAGTTCTTC	CASSPGTGGLGEQFF
TRBV9	TRBJ2-3	-	-	TGTGCCAGCAGCGTAGACGGAGATACGCAGTATTTT	CASSVDGDTQYF
TRBV5-4	TRBJ1-4	-	-	TGTGCCAGCAGCTTGACGGACGAGGAGGAAAAACTGTTTTTT	CASSLTDEEEKLFF
TRBV7-9	TRBJ2-1	TRBD1	-	TGTGCCAGCAACTCGGGACAGGGGATACATGAGCAGTTCTTC	CASNSGQGIHEQFF
TRBV28	TRBJ1-2	TRBD1	-	TGTGCCAGCAGTTTCTTACAGGGGGCGCGTGGCTACACCTTC	CASSFLQGARGYTF
TRBV19	TRBJ1-5	-	few	TGTGCCAGTAGTACTCAGACACTTCAGCCCCAGCATTTT	CASSTQTLQPQHF
TRBV6-6	TRBJ2-7	-	-	TGTGCCAGCAGTTGGGACTGGAGGGGCTACGAGCAGTACTTC	CASSWDWRGYEQYF
TRBV30	TRBJ2-1	-	-	TGTGCCTGGAGTGTAGGGATTCACAATGAGCAGTTCTTC	CAWSVGIHNEQFF
TRBV9	TRBJ2-4	-	-	TGTGCCAGCAGCGTAGGGGTGCCGGGGCGTCACATTCAGTACTTC	CASSVGVPGRHIQYF
TRBV5-6	TRBJ2-1	-	-	TGTGCCAGCAGCTTGATCTCTAGTCCCCATGAGCAGTTCTTC	CASSLISSPHEQFF
TRBV5-1	TRBJ2-7	-	-	TGCGCCAGCAGCTCCGGGGGTGGGGAGCAGTACTTC	CASSSGGGEQYF
TRBV27	TRBJ2-7	TRBD2	-	TGTGCCAGCAGTCCGACTAGCGGGAGGGGATACGAGCAGTACTTC	CASSPTSGRGYEQYF
TRBV2	TRBJ1-2	-	-	TGTGCCAGCAGTGCACAGAACTATGGCTACACCTTC	CASSAQNYGYTF
TRBV19	TRBJ1-5	-	few	TGTGCCAGTAGTCAGGGGACCGATCAGCCCCAGCATTTT	CASSQGTDQPQHF
TRBV7-6	TRBJ1-2	TRBD1	-	TGTGCCAGCAGCTTATTACCAGGGGGCGTAGAAGGCTACACCTTC	CASSLLPGGVEGYTF
TRBV27	TRBJ1-1	-	once	TGTGCCAGCTCCCCCCGGCCGGGGCGAGAAGCTTTCTTT	CASSPRPGREAFF
TRBV7-2	TRBJ1-1	-	-	TGTGCCAGCAGCTTGGACATGACAGTGAACACTGAAGCTTTCTTT	CASSLDMTVNTEAFF
TRBV7-2	TRBJ1-2	TRBD1	-	TGTGCCAGCAGCTGGGAGGAGGGGGCGCACTATGGCTACACCTTC	CASSWEEGAHYGYTF
TRBV29-1	TRBJ1-2	TRBD1	-	TGCAGCTTGACGGGACAGCACTATGGCTACACCTTC	CSLTGQHYGYTF
TRBV10-3	TRBJ2-2	-	-	TGTGCCATCAATTGGGCAGGGACCGGGGAGCTGTTTTTT	CAINWAGTGELFF
TRBV5-8	TRBJ1-5	-	-	TGTGCCAGCAGCTACGGAAGCCGGGACGGCCAGCCCCAGCATTTT	CASSYGSRDGQPQHF
TRBV6-6	TRBJ2-5	TRBD2	-	TGTGCCAGCAGCCTGGGACTAGCGGGAGGTGAGACCCAGTACTTC	CASSLGLAGGETQYF
TRBV6-1	TRBJ2-1	TRBD2	few	TGTGCCAGCAGTGAACTAGCGGGAGGGTACAATGAGCAGTTCTTC	CASSELAGGYNEQFF
TRBV6-1	TRBJ2-7	-	once	TGTGCCAGCACTCTGCGGACGGGCCCGGCCGAGCAGTACTTC	CASTLRTGPAEQYF
TRBV5-1	TRBJ2-5	-	-	TGCGCCAGCAGCTTGGCCCGGAGAGGGCAAGAGACCCAGTACTTC	CASSLARRGQETQYF
TRBV6-1	TRBJ1-5	-	-	TGTGCCAGCAGTGAAGCGGTCGTAAGCAATCAGCCCCAGCATTTT	CASSEAVVSNQPQHF
TRBV28	TRBJ2-2	TRBD2	-	TGTGCCGGAAGGGCGGGGGCGAACACCGGGGAGCTGTTTTTT	CAGRAGANTGELFF
TRBV30	TRBJ2-1	TRBD1	-	TGTGCCTGGAGTGTACGAGGACAGGGGGCTGGCAATGAGCAGTTCTTC	CAWSVRGQGAGNEQFF
TRBV5-6	TRBJ2-5	TRBD2	-	TGTGCCAGCAGTCATAGCGGGAGAGGGGAGACCCAGTACTTC	CASSHSGRGETQYF
TRBV6-1	TRBJ1-5	-	-	TGTGCCAGCATACTGACCGTCGGTCAGCCCCAGCATTTT	CASILTVGQPQHF
TRBV6-5	TRBJ2-4	TRBD2	-	TGTGCCAGCAGTACCCCCCGGGGGGAAAACATTCAGTACTTC	CASSTPRGENIQYF
TRBV19	TRBJ2-1	-	-	TGTGCCAGTAGTATAGGGGGCTACAATGAGCAGTTCTTC	CASSIGGYNEQFF
TRBV5-4	TRBJ2-1	-	-	TGTGCCAGCAGCTCTACGAAACCCTCACCGAACTACAATGAGCAGTTCTTC	CASSSTKPSPNYNEQFF
TRBV7-9	TRBJ2-1	-	-	TGTGCCAGCAGCTTAGGAGCTCTCCCCTACAATGAGCAGTTCTTC	CASSLGALPYNEQFF
TRBV19	TRBJ1-1	-	-	TGTGCCAGTAGTATAGCCGGGCCCGGCACTGAAGCTTTCTTT	CASSIAGPGTEAFF
TRBV4-1	TRBJ1-1	-	-	TGCGCCAGCAGCCCTGGTGGAGGAGTAAACACTGAAGCTTTCTTT	CASSPGGGVNTEAFF
TRBV7-2	TRBJ2-7	-	-	TGTGCCAGCAGCTTTAAGCGCGTCTTTCGTGAGCAGTACTTC	CASSFKRVFREQYF